A single sample is the source of the 16 T cell receptor beta chains below, sequenced in a study of OX40 agonist ivuxolimab in advanced cancers. Produced via immunoSEQ multiplex PCR; TCRdb's table is partial and in-frame only. The sample carries 40,000 to 55,000 clones, 80% to 90% recorded once. The sequencing used CD4+ or CD8+ T cells sorted from blood, collected in a trial of the OX40 agonist ivuxolimab. Every receptor here comes from an adult with an advanced solid tumor such as melanoma, head and neck, liver or kidney cancer.

The chain uses TRBV27 and TRBJ1-1; no reliable D call. The CDR3 is made up of 14 amino acids. The germline V gene encodes CDR1 MNHEY and CDR2 SMNVEV (reference sequence). V lost 2 bases to trimming and J lost 4 bases, with 11 bases between them. The CDR3 DNA is TGTGCCAGCAGTTTAAGTCCCCGGACCACTGAAGCTTTCTTT. Its translation: CASSLSPRTTEAFF.

The chain combines TRBV19 with TRBJ2-1, with TRBD2 as a possible D gene (6 bases). Trimming removed 1 base from V and 2 bases from J, with 9 bases in between. This CDR3 comprises 15 residues. The germline CDR1 and CDR2 sequences are LNHDA and SQIVND (reference sequence). The CDR3 loop is CASSIGAGTYNEQFF. In nucleotides, the CDR3 is TGTGCCAGTAGTATAGGAGCGGGTACCTACAATGAGCAGTTCTTC.

The chain has TRBV19 and TRBJ2-2; the D gene is possibly TRBD2 (5 bases). Trimming took off 7 bases at V and 1 base at J, with 13 bases between the two ends. The CDR3 spans 15 residues. Germline V gene sequence: CDR1 LNHDA, CDR2 SQIVND (reference sequence). CDR3 amino acids: CASTPGGGNTGELFF. CDR3 bases: TGTGCCAGTACCCCTGGCGGAGGGAACACCGGGGAGCTGTTTTTT.

The chain carries TRBV5-4 and TRBJ2-7; 10 bases are a match to TRBD1. The CDR3 sequence is 14 residues long. CDR1 and CDR2 (germline): SGHNT, YYREEE (reference sequence). J was trimmed by 7 bases and V by 4 bases; bases with no gene match: 8. The CDR3 region is CASSKGQGKREQYF. The CDR3 DNA reads as TGTGCCAGCAGCAAGGGACAGGGGAAGCGAGAGCAGTACTTC.

This clone has only a few counts. The CDR3 loop is CASSLSRHEQYF. CDR3 sequence (DNA): TGTGCCAGCAGCTTAAGCCGGCACGAGCAGTACTTC. The chain is built from TRBV7-8 and TRBJ2-7; D is ambiguous. Germline V CDR1 and CDR2: SGHVS, FQNEAQ. V shed 2 bases and J shed 5 bases, with 7 bases lying between them. The CDR3 contains 12 residues.

The V and J genes are TRBV27 and TRBJ1-4; possibly TRBD1 for D (5 bases). CDR1 is MNHEY, CDR2 SMNVEV, per germline (reference sequence). CDR3 length: 15 amino acids. Trimming shortened V by 4 bases and J by 6 bases, and 15 bases separated the two germline ends. CDR3 sequence: CASSSPLEGDEKLFF. Here the CDR3 DNA reads TGTGCCAGCAGTTCCCCTCTGGAAGGGGATGAAAAACTGTTTTTT.

The rearrangement joins TRBV12-5 to TRBJ2-1; possible D gene TRBD2, 6 bases. V was cut by 6 bases and J by 4 bases, with 22 bases left in between. The V gene's germline CDR1 is LGHNT and CDR2 FRNRAP. This CDR3 spans 17 amino acids. Here the CDR3 reads CASGRGGGTNLYNEQFF. The CDR3 DNA follows: TGTGCTAGTGGCCGGGGTGGGGGGACCAATCTTTACAATGAGCAGTTCTTC.

In this sample, this clone turned up once. The chain employs TRBV5-1 and TRBJ2-5; TRBD2 matches at 7 bases. Gene TRBJ2-7 matches the end of the DNA better, so the J call may be wrong. This CDR3 comprises 16 residues. Germline CDR1 SGHRS, CDR2 YFSETQ. The CDR3 protein is CASSSQAGRGSYEQYF. The CDR3 coding sequence is TGCGCCAGCAGCTCCCAAGCGGGACGGGGATCCTACGAGCAGTACTTC.

The chain combines TRBV9 with TRBJ2-5, with D perhaps TRBD1 or TRBD2 (5 bases each). Judging by the DNA end, TRBJ2-7 fits better; the J call may be wrong. Germline V gene lookup returns CDR1 SGDLS and CDR2 YYNGEE. CDR3 length: 15 amino acids. In nucleotides, the CDR3 is TGTGCCAGCAGCGTAGGGGGCGCTAGCATCTACGAGCAGTACTTC. Protein: CASSVGGASIYEQYF.

The chain is built from TRBV25-1 and TRBJ2-7, with 12 bases lining up with TRBD2. V shed 6 bases, J shed 2 bases, and the junction held 2 bases outside the gene matches. Germline V gene data show CDR1 as MGHDK and CDR2 as SYGVNS. The CDR3 is 14 amino acids. CDR3 sequence (DNA): TGTGCCAGCAGAGGACTAGCGGGGACCTACGAGCAGTACTTC. Translating gives CASRGLAGTYEQYF.

In this sample, this clone turned up once. This chain uses TRBV30 with TRBJ2-1, with 11 bases that match TRBD2. J gave up 14 bases and V 0 bases, and 6 bases lay outside the gene matches. The CDR3 spans 13 residues. Germline V CDR1 and CDR2: GTSNPN, SVGIG (reference sequence). CDR3 region: CAWSVTSGSSEFF. Here the CDR3 DNA reads TGTGCCTGGAGTGTTACTAGCGGGAGTTCGGAGTTCTTC.

V gene TRBV19 combines with J gene TRBJ2-3; the D gene is possibly TRBD2 (6 bases). CDR1 LNHDA and CDR2 SQIVND come from the germline V gene (reference sequence). Trimming cost V 0 bases and J 0 bases, with 10 bases left between them. The CDR3 consists of 16 residues. CDR3 in amino acids: CASSIDPGTSTDTQYF. CDR3 coding DNA: TGTGCCAGTAGTATAGATCCGGGGACTAGCACAGATACGCAGTATTTT.

The V gene is TRBV7-3, the J gene TRBJ2-2; D is uncertain. The CDR3 runs 13 residues. Germline V gene data show CDR1 as SGHTA and CDR2 as FQGTGA. V was pared by 6 bases and J by 5 bases, with 10 bases between. For the CDR3, the DNA is TGTGCCAGCAGGGTTCCAAGGACCGGGGAGCTGTTTTTT. It is translated as CASRVPRTGELFF.

The chain couples TRBV25-1 to TRBJ1-2; D may be TRBD1 (5 bases). Germline values: CDR1 MGHDK, CDR2 SYGVNS. Trimming removed 1 base from V and 8 bases from J, with 14 bases in between. CDR3 length: 14 amino acids. CDR3 loop: CASSESPQGGGYTF. The CDR3 DNA is TGTGCCAGCAGTGAATCACCCCAGGGTGGCGGCTACACCTTC.

V and J are TRBV6-6 and TRBJ2-3, with D hard to call. V was trimmed by 0 bases and J by 2 bases, leaving 12 bases between them. The CDR3 runs 16 residues. Looked up from germline, CDR1 is MNHNY and CDR2 is SVGAGI (reference sequence). CDR3 in DNA: TGTGCCAGCAGTTACTCGCTCCAGCGAAACACAGATACGCAGTATTTT. Its translation is CASSYSLQRNTDTQYF.

The chain is built from TRBV4-1 and TRBJ2-1, with TRBD2 as a possible D gene (6 bases). V lost 2 bases and J lost 12, with 14 bases in between. CDR3 length: 13 amino acids. Germline V gene lookup returns CDR1 MGHRA and CDR2 YSYEKL. DNA for the CDR3: TGCGCCAGCAGCCAATACTGGTCGGAGGGGCAGTTCTTC. Its translation is CASSQYWSEGQFF.